This T cell receptor (beta chain) derives from a study of blood T cells in healthy people across ages. Findings and limits, study-wide: Expanded clonotype shifts may have been confounded, as the donors had an unknown CMV status.

Using a J-beta primer mix together with a sample-barcoded 5' primer, a second PCR was run for roughly 7 to 11 cycles. MiXCR, applied by TCRdb to the 5' RACE reads, yields one record per CDR3 protein. Of 540,000 or so distinct CDR3 sequences listed, around 48% are singletons. A note on this clonotype: The antigen is unknown. One junction end disagrees with the germline gene, perhaps due to a read error.

Germline-derived CDR1 and CDR2 are SNHLY and FYNNEI. This CDR3 region has 15 residues. Material: blood. This TCR was sampled from an older man in good health. The rearrangement uses TRBV2 and TRBJ2-5, with D tentatively TRBD1 (5 bases). The CDR3 bases are TGTGTCAGCAGTGCTAATAGACAGCACCAAGAGACCCAGTACTTC. Translating it yields CVSSANRQHQETQYF.